The T cell receptor (beta chain) under discussion was sequenced for a study of CXCR3-negative and CXCR3-positive naive CD8 T cells (dated by TCRdb to between 2018 and 2020). The study in broad terms: In total, some 140 million TRB reads were obtained, which works out to roughly 1.5 +/- 0.3 million reads per library. Diversity and physicochemical repertoire analyses were performed on approximately 10 donors pooled from two independent experiments. TRBV-TRBJ cluster analysis included naive subsets from roughly 5 donors and memory cells from 3 donors. The study at large found these results: Both naive subsets had comparably high repertoire diversity, while memory CD8+ T cells had much lower repertoire diversity. Surface CD5, linked to self-reactivity in mice, was comparable between naive subsets; TCR interaction strength was therefore also inferred from TRB CDR3 physicochemical properties. Freshly isolated PBMCs were used for most assays because CXCR3 expression went down partially after cryopreservation. Compared with CXCR3-negative naive cells, CXCR3-positive naive cells had TRB CDR3s with higher hydrophobicity (lower Kidera factor 4), lower energy, and higher strength and volume indices. TRBV-TRBJ usage was similar between naive CXCR3-negative and CXCR3-positive cells from the same donor, while memory cells showed distinct patterns.

For each CD8+ T cell subset, flow sorting was done in triplicate, and 310,000 or so cells per subset went directly into RLT lysis buffer. To keep memory contaminants out, a stringent definition of naive CD8+ T cells was applied: CD45RO-CCR7+CD27+CD95-. Using standard density gradient centrifugation, peripheral blood mononuclear cells were isolated from buffy coats. Naive CXCR3-negative and CXCR3-positive CD8+ T cells were flow-sorted on a FACSAria III. An RNeasy Mini Kit was used to extract total RNA from the sorted cells. Sequenced on a NextSeq 550. The Human TCR Profiling Kit (MiLaboratory) was used to prepare UMI-labeled 5' RACE TRB cDNA libraries. The full amount of extracted RNA was used for cDNA synthesis, and the full amount of resulting cDNA was used for PCR amplification. Libraries were prepared in parallel with an identical number of PCR cycles. The study's own analysis went as follows. With a requirement of at least two reads per UMI, MIGEC and MiXCR extracted about 50,000 +/- 10,000 unique UMI-labeled TRB cDNA molecules per library. An average of approximately 40,000 +/- 10,000 functional in-frame TRB CDR3 nucleotide clonotypes without stop codons was found per library. After downsampling to 5000 UMI-labeled TRB molecules per sample, diversity metrics such as normalized Shannon-Wiener and Chao1 were calculated in VDJtools. VDJtools computed clonotype-size-weighted physicochemical properties of the central five CDR3 residues: interaction energy, strength, volume and Kidera factor 4. TCRdb reprocessed the reads, and each CDR3 protein sequence is entered once, without DNA. The V and J calls were determined by TCRdb, not by the authors. The sample table gives over 95,000 distinct CDR3 sequences. The ten largest clones capture 0.36% of the sample.

For this clonotype: What this receptor recognizes is not known.

Sequencing was performed on naive CXCR3+ CD8+ T cells from blood. The cell subset or site label of this sample denotes: CD45RO-CCR7+CD27+CD95- naive CD8+ T cells expressing CXCR3 (TNR3+). This clonotype was sampled from a human donor in good health. Some clones in this sample may be carry-over from other donors' samples.

CDR3 region: CASSSLAGGPYNEQFF. The rearranged chain carries TRBV28 and TRBJ2-1; TCRdb outputs TRBD2, but without DNA this stays unchecked. Per the germline V gene, MDHEN is the CDR1 and SYDVKM is the CDR2. The CDR3 spans 16 residues, from the cysteine through the phenylalanine. DNA was not recorded. When the CDR3 is completed using the reference TRBV28 and TRBJ2-1 genes on either side, the full variable domain is DVKVTQSSRYLVKRTGEKVFLECVQDMDHENMFWYRQDPGLGLRLIYFSYDVKMKEKGDIPEGYSVSREKKERFSLILESASTNQTSMYLCASSSLAGGPYNEQFFGPGTRLTVL.